This T cell receptor beta chain was observed in a study of shared clonotypes between healthy human individuals. CDR1 and CDR2 (germline): KGHSH, LQKENI. This CDR3 contains 17 residues. With 3 bases clipped from V and 0 bases from J, the junction kept 4 bases outside the gene matches. Repertoires were generated with immunoSEQ multiplex PCR, while TCRdb's copy carries only in-frame clones and drops some. This sample has 600,000 to 750,000 clones; 72% occur once, and the top ten carry under 2%. This chain uses TRBV18 with TRBJ1-5; 11 bases agree with TRBD1. The receptor was derived from a woman younger than 45 in good health. Sequenced material: memory CD4+ T cells sorted from blood. Subset reported: CD45RA-negative fraction. In DNA form, the CDR3 reads TGTGCCAGCTCACCTGGGACAGGGGGAAATAGCAATCAGCCCCAGCATTTT. Protein: CASSPGTGGNSNQPQHF.